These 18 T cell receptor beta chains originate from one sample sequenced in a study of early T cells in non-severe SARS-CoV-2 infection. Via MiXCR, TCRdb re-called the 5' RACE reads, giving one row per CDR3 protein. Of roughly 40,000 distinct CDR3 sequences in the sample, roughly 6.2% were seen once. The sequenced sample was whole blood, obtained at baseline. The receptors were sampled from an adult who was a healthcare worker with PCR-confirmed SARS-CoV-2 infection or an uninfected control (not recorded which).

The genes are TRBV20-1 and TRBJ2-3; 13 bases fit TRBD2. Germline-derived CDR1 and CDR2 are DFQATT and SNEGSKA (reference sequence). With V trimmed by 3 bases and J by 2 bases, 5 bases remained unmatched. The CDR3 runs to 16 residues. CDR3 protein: CSARGLAGLHTDTQYF. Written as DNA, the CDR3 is TGCAGTGCTAGGGGACTAGCGGGGCTCCACACAGATACGCAGTATTTT.

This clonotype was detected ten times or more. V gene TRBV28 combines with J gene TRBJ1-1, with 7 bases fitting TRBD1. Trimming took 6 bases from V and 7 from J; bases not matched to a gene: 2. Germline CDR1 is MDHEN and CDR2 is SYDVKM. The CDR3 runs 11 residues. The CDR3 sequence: CASRTGIEAFF. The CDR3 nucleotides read TGTGCCAGCAGGACAGGGATTGAAGCTTTCTTT.

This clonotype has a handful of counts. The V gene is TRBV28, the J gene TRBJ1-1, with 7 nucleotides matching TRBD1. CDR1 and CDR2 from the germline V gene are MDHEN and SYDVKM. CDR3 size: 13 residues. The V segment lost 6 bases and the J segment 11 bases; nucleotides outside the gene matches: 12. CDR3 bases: TGTGCCAGCAGGAAAATACAGGGGATTGGGGCTTTCTTT. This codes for CASRKIQGIGAFF. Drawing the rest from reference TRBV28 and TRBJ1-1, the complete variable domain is DVKVTQSSRYLVKRTGEKVFLECVQDMDHENMFWYRQDPGLGLRLIYFSYDVKMKEKGDIPEGYSVSREKKERFSLILESASTNQTSMYLCASRKIQGIGAFFGQGTRLTVV.

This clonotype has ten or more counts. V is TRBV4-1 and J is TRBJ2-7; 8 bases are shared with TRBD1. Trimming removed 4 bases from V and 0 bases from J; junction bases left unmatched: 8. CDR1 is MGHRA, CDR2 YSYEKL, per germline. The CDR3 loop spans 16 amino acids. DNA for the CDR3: TGCGCCAGCAGCCCACCGGGACAGGTTAGCTCCTACGAGCAGTACTTC. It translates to CASSPPGQVSSYEQYF.

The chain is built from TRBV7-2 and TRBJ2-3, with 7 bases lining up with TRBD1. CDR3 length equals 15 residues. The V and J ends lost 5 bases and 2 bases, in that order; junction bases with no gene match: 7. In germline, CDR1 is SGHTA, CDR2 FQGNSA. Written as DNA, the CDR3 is TGTGCCAGCAGCCGCCGGGACAGATACACAGATACGCAGTATTTT. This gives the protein CASSRRDRYTDTQYF.

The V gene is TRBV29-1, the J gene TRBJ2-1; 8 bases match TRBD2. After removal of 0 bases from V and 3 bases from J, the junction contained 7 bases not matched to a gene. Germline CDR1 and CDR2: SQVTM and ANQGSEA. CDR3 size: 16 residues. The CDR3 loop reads CSVEDLSGGNYNEQFF. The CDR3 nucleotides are TGCAGCGTTGAAGATCTCAGCGGGGGAAACTACAATGAGCAGTTCTTC.

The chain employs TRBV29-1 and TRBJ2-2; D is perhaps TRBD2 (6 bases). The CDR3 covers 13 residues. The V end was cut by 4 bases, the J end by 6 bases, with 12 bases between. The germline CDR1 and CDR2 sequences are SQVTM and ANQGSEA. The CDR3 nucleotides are TGCAGCGTTGTAGGCGGGATGGCCGGGGAGCTGTTTTTT. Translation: CSVVGGMAGELFF.

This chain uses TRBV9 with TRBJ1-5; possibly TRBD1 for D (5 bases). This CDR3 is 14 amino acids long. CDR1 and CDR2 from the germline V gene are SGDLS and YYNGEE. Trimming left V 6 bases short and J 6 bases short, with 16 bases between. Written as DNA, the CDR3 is TGTGCCAGCATCCAGGGTTTTCGGTCTCAGCCCCAGCATTTT. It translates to CASIQGFRSQPQHF.

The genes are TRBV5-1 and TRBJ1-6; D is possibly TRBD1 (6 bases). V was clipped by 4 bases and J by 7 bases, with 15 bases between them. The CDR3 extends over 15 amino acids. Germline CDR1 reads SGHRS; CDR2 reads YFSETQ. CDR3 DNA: TGCGCCAGCAGCGCGTTACAGGGCGCGAATTCACCCCTCCACTTT. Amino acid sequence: CASSALQGANSPLHF.

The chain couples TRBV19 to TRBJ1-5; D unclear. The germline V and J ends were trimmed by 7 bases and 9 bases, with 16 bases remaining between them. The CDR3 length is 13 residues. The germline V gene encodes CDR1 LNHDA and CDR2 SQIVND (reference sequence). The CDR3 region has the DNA TGTGCCAGTACTGCCAGTGGTAATACGCCCCAGCATTTT. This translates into CASTASGNTPQHF.

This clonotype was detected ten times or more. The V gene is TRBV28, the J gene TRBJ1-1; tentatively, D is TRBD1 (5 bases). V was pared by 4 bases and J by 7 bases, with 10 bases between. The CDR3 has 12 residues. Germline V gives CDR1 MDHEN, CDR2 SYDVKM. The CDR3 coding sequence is TGTGCCAGCAGTTGGGGGGGTAATGAAGCTTTCTTT. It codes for CASSWGGNEAFF.

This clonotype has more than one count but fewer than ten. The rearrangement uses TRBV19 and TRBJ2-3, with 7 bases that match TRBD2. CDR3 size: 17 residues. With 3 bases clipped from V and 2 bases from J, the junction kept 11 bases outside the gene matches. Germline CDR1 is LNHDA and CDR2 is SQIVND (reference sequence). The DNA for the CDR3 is TGTGCCAGTAGTATGGGACTATTCGGCTCCATCACAGATACGCAGTATTTT. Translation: CASSMGLFGSITDTQYF. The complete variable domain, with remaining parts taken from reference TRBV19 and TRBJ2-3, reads DGGITQSPKYLFRKEGQNVTLSCEQNLNHDAMYWYRQDPGQGLRLIYYSQIVNDFQKGDIAEGYSVSREKKESFPLTVTSAQKNPTAFYLCASSMGLFGSITDTQYFGPGTRLTVL.

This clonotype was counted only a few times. The CDR3 sequence: CASSITSGGRYEQYF. CDR3 nucleotide sequence: TGTGCCAGCAGTATTACTAGCGGAGGGAGGTACGAGCAGTACTTC. The chain joins TRBV27 to TRBJ2-7, with 8 bases matching TRBD2. The trim removed 5 bases at V and 4 bases at J, leaving 10 bases unmatched. The germline V gene encodes CDR1 MNHEY and CDR2 SMNVEV (reference sequence). The CDR3 totals 15 residues.

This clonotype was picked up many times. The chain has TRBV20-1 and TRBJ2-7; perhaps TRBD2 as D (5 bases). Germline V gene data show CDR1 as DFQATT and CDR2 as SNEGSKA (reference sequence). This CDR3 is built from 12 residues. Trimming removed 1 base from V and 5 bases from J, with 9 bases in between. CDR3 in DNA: TGCAGTGCTAGAGCGGAGGCAGACGAGCAGTACTTC. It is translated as CSARAEADEQYF.

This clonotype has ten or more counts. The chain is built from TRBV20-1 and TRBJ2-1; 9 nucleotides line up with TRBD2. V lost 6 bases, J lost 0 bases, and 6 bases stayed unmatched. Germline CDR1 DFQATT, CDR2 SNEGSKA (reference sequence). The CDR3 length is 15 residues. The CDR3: CSAPSGGSSYNEQFF. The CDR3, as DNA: TGCAGTGCCCCGAGCGGGGGGAGCTCCTACAATGAGCAGTTCTTC.

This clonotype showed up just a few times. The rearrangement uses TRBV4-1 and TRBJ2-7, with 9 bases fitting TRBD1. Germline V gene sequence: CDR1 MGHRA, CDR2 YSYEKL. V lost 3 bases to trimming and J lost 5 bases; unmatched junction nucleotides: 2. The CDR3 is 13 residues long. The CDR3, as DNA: TGCGCCAGCAGCCATCGGACAGGGGACGAGCAGTACTTC. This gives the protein CASSHRTGDEQYF.

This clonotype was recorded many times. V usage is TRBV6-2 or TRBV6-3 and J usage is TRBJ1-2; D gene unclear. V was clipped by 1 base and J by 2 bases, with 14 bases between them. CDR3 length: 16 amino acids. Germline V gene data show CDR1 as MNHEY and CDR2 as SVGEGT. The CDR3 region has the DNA TGTGCCAGCAGTTACTTTCAGGAACTTCCAAACTATGGCTACACCTTC. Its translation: CASSYFQELPNYGYTF.

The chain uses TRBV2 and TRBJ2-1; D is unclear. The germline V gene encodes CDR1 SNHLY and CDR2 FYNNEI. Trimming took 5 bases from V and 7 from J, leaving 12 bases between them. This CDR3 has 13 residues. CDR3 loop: CASSSNSRNEQFF. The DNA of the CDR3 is TGTGCCAGCAGTTCCAATTCCAGAAATGAGCAGTTCTTC.